This T cell receptor beta chain was obtained from a study of neoadjuvant anti-PD-1 for oral cavity cancer. Study information: Nivolumab at 3 mg/kg was mostly given biweekly, three to four doses, pre-surgery.

Method: immunoSEQ multiplex PCR; TCRdb's copy keeps in-frame clones and lacks some. The repertoire holds roughly 32,000 clones, with more than 65% as singletons. Described time point: after neoadjuvant nivolumab, at surgical resection. Analysis of PBMCs was direct, with no culture step. Sequencing was performed on PBMCs, taken after nivolumab (anti-PD-1) treatment. This TCR was sampled from a person aged 40 to 85 with oral cavity squamous cell carcinoma.

CDR3 sequence reads: CASSQVRAGNTEAFF. In DNA, the CDR3 is TGCGCCAGCAGCCAAGTGAGGGCAGGGAACACTGAAGCTTTCTTT. The chain joins TRBV4-3 to TRBJ1-1; D is uncertain. This CDR3 has 15 amino acids. V was shortened by 1 base and J by 1 base, with 10 bases between the two germline ends. Germline CDR1 reads LGHNA; CDR2 reads YSLEER.